A single sample is the source of the 23 T cell receptor beta chains below, sequenced in a study of T cell repertoires in cytomegalovirus infection. TCRdb re-derived calls from the reads in MiXCR, one entry per CDR3 protein. The data show about 890,000 distinct CDR3 sequences, approximately 31% seen once. The antigens these receptors bind are not known. The input for sequencing was cultured CD8+ T cells from PBMCs, taken from culture after CMV antigen stimulation. Every receptor here comes from a human donor in good health (CMV status not recorded). Some clones in this sample may be carry-over from other donors' samples.

The DNA for the CDR3 is TGCAGCGTTGAAGATCCAGGGACCTTTTCCATTGGGGCCAACGTCCTGACTTTC. Translated: CSVEDPGTFSIGANVLTF. This chain joins TRBV29-1 and TRBJ2-6; D might be TRBD1 or TRBD2, each matching 5 bases. The length of the CDR3 is 18 residues. Germline V gene data show CDR1 as SQVTM and CDR2 as ANQGSEA. V gave up 0 bases and J gave up 3 bases, with 18 bases separating them.

This clonotype was recorded at least ten times. The rearrangement uses TRBV27 and TRBJ2-7, with TRBD2 matching 9 bases. The CDR3 extends over 14 amino acids. Per germline, CDR1 MNHEY and CDR2 SMNVEV (reference sequence). The V segment lost 3 bases and the J segment 2 bases; nucleotides outside the gene matches: 2. The CDR3 DNA follows: TGTGCCAGCAGTTTTGGCGGGGGGGCCTACGAGCAGTACTTC. As protein: CASSFGGGAYEQYF.

This clonotype came up a few times. The chain has TRBV24-1 and TRBJ1-3; D uncertain. Germline loops: CDR1 KGHDR, CDR2 SFDVKD. Between the trimmed V and J ends, which lost 9 bases and 0 bases, there was a span of 14 bases. The CDR3 extends over 15 amino acids. CDR3: CATGEDGDSGNTIYF. The CDR3, as DNA: TGTGCCACCGGGGAAGACGGTGACTCTGGAAACACCATATATTTT.

This sequence joins TRBV5-6 and TRBJ1-1, with 7 nucleotides matching TRBD1. This CDR3 spans 17 amino acids. Germline V gene sequence: CDR1 SGHDT, CDR2 YYEEEE. The trim removed 0 bases at V and 3 bases at J, leaving 11 bases unmatched. The CDR3 DNA sequence: TGTGCCAGCAGCTTGGGCAACAGGGGCCTCCAGGACACTGAAGCTTTCTTT. It encodes CASSLGNRGLQDTEAFF.

Ten or more counts support this clonotype. The chain couples TRBV12-3 or TRBV12-4 to TRBJ2-3; D might be TRBD1 (5 bases). The CDR3 loop spans 15 amino acids. Trimming pared 3 bases from V and 2 bases from J, leaving 12 bases between. The CDR3 sequence: CASSLVGDPTDTQYF. The CDR3, as DNA: TGTGCCAGCAGTTTGGTAGGGGATCCCACAGATACGCAGTATTTT.

There are a few counts of this clonotype. This chain connects TRBV12-3 or TRBV12-4 to TRBJ1-2; no clear D gene. This CDR3 has 15 amino acids. V was trimmed by 6 bases and J by 8 bases, leaving 22 bases between them. CDR3 in amino acids: CASRIIGEGISGYTF. The CDR3 DNA follows: TGTGCCAGCAGAATTATTGGGGAGGGCATATCGGGCTACACCTTC.

This clonotype has just a few counts. The V call is TRBV5-4, the J call TRBJ2-1; 11 positions match TRBD2. Germline loops: CDR1 SGHNT, CDR2 YYREEE (reference sequence). The trim removed 4 bases at V and 9 bases at J, leaving 12 bases unmatched. The CDR3 has 16 amino acids. The CDR3 reads CASSRTSGPLVGEQFF. DNA for the CDR3: TGTGCCAGCAGCCGGACTAGCGGGCCCCTGGTGGGTGAGCAGTTCTTC. Full variable domain (remainder filled in from reference TRBV5-4 and TRBJ2-1): ETGVTQSPTHLIKTRGQQVTLRCSSQSGHNTVSWYQQALGQGPQFIFQYYREEENGRGNFPPRFSGLQFPNYSSELNVNALELDDSALYLCASSRTSGPLVGEQFFGPGTRLTVL.

This chain connects TRBV20-1 to TRBJ1-6; TRBD1 agrees at 8 bases. Germline V gene data show CDR1 as DFQATT and CDR2 as SNEGSKA (reference sequence). The CDR3 is 15 residues long. V shed 0 bases and J 10 bases; nucleotides not matched to a gene: 8. CDR3 DNA: TGCAGTGCTAGAGATTGGACAGGGTCAGGATCACCCCTCCACTTT. Translated: CSARDWTGSGSPLHF.

A few counts support this clonotype. This chain joins TRBV6-6 and TRBJ1-2; a weak D match, TRBD1 (6 bases). This CDR3 is 13 amino acids long. The germline V gene has CDR1 MNHNY and CDR2 SVGAGI (reference sequence). Trimming left V 2 bases short and J 8 bases short, with 12 bases between. The CDR3 is CASSYVGQGGYTF. In DNA, the CDR3 is TGTGCCAGCAGTTACGTGGGGCAGGGGGGCTACACCTTC.

This clonotype was found a few times. The rearrangement joins TRBV14 to TRBJ1-1; D gene uncertain. This CDR3 has 15 residues. Trimming pared 2 bases from V and 3 bases from J, leaving 13 bases between. Germline V gene lookup returns CDR1 SGHDN and CDR2 FVKESK. The CDR3 DNA is TGTGCCAGCAGCCAACCCGCAAGATGGGACACTGAAGCTTTCTTT. Translated, it gives CASSQPARWDTEAFF.

This clonotype was seen at least ten times. The genes are TRBV7-8 and TRBJ1-5; 7 bases line up with TRBD1. There are 16 residues in the CDR3. In germline, CDR1 is SGHVS, CDR2 FQNEAQ. V lost 5 bases to trimming and J lost 0 bases; unmatched junction nucleotides: 7. The CDR3 DNA reads TGTGCCAGCAGCCCTAAGACAGGGCTTAGCAATCAGCCCCAGCATTTT. Translating it yields CASSPKTGLSNQPQHF.

V gene TRBV6-2 or TRBV6-3 combines with J gene TRBJ2-7; TRBD1 matches 9 bases. Germline CDR1 MNHEY, CDR2 SVGEGT. V gave up 0 bases and J gave up 7 bases; unmatched junction bases: 10. This CDR3 contains 16 residues. For the CDR3, the DNA is TGTGCCAGCAGTTACTCCCGGGACAGGGCTACGCGGGAGCAGTACTTC. This codes for CASSYSRDRATREQYF.

CDR3 bases: TGTGCCAGCAGCCCCTCGGGGCAGATCTATGGCTACACCTTC. Protein product: CASSPSGQIYGYTF. This chain uses TRBV7-6 with TRBJ1-2; perhaps TRBD1 as D (5 bases). V lost 5 bases to trimming and J lost 4 bases, with 14 bases between them. CDR3 size: 14 residues. The germline V gene has CDR1 SGHVS and CDR2 FNYEAQ.

The V and J genes are TRBV4-2 and TRBJ2-1; TRBD2 might be the D (6 bases). The CDR3 loop spans 14 amino acids. Trimming stripped 0 bases from V and 7 bases from J, with 10 bases between. Germline CDR1 is LGHNA and CDR2 is YNFKEQ. CDR3 DNA: TGTGCCAGCAGCCAAGACCCCGCGGGGAATGAGCAGTTCTTC. Residues: CASSQDPAGNEQFF.

This chain connects TRBV27 to TRBJ2-5; 11 bases align to TRBD2. V was pared by 5 bases and J by 5 bases, with 7 bases of the junction left unmatched. Germline values: CDR1 MNHEY, CDR2 SMNVEV (reference sequence). The CDR3 is 15 residues long. The CDR3 bases are TGTGCCAGCAGTCCCGGACTAGCGGGTACTGAGACCCAGTACTTC. Translating gives CASSPGLAGTETQYF.

V is TRBV6-1 and J is TRBJ2-1; 7 bases match TRBD2. CDR1 and CDR2 from the germline V gene are MNHNS and SASEGT. V lost 8 bases to trimming and J lost 0 bases; unmatched junction nucleotides: 7. The CDR3 runs to 15 residues. Written as DNA, the CDR3 is TGTGCCAGCGTGGAGCGGGGCCGCTCCTACAATGAGCAGTTCTTC. Its protein is CASVERGRSYNEQFF.

The gene calls are TRBV5-1 and TRBJ2-1; 9 bases map to TRBD1. Losses at the gene ends were 4 bases for V and 6 bases for J; bases not matched to a gene: 14. Germline loops: CDR1 SGHRS, CDR2 YFSETQ. The CDR3 sequence is 17 residues long. As DNA, the CDR3 is TGCGCCAGCAGCGGAACCGGGACAGGGAGGGTAGGCAATGAGCAGTTCTTC. This gives the protein CASSGTGTGRVGNEQFF.

This clonotype came up a few times. The V gene is TRBV7-6, the J gene TRBJ1-1, with TRBD1 identical over 7 bases. There are 16 residues in the CDR3. CDR1 SGHVS and CDR2 FNYEAQ come from the germline V gene. With V trimmed by 1 base and J by 4 bases, 9 bases remained unmatched. In DNA, the CDR3 is TGTGCCAGCAGCTTAGTTGAGGGGGCGACGGTCACTGAAGCTTTCTTT. This gives the protein CASSLVEGATVTEAFF.

The chain uses TRBV10-3 and TRBJ2-1; 8 bases are shared with TRBD1. CDR1 is ENHRY, CDR2 SYGVKD, per germline. The V gene end was trimmed by 2 bases and the J gene end by 7 bases; junction bases not matched to a gene: 1. There are 13 residues in the CDR3. The CDR3 is CAISEGQGNEQFF. CDR3 in DNA: TGTGCCATCAGTGAGGGACAGGGTAATGAGCAGTTCTTC.

V usage is TRBV27 and J usage is TRBJ1-2, with a weak D call TRBD1 (5 bases). Trimming removed 4 bases at V and 5 bases at J, with 23 bases between. The CDR3 sequence is 17 residues long. From germline, CDR1 is MNHEY and CDR2 SMNVEV (reference sequence). CDR3 protein: CASSSPRDALGGYGYTF. The CDR3, as DNA: TGTGCCAGCAGTTCACCCCGGGACGCTCTGGGGGGATATGGCTACACCTTC.

The rearrangement uses TRBV10-3 and TRBJ1-3; D is perhaps TRBD1 (5 bases). V shed 3 bases and J shed 0 bases, with 18 bases lying between them. The CDR3 extends over 18 amino acids. Looked up from germline, CDR1 is ENHRY and CDR2 is SYGVKD. Written as DNA, the CDR3 is TGTGCCATCAGTGATTCAAAAGATCCAGGGTCCTCTGGAAACACCATATATTTT. Residues: CAISDSKDPGSSGNTIYF.

This chain uses TRBV2 with TRBJ2-1; unclear D gene. Trimming pared 7 bases from V and 8 bases from J, leaving 12 bases between. From germline, CDR1 is SNHLY and CDR2 FYNNEI. This CDR3 spans 12 amino acids. For the CDR3, the DNA is TGTGCCAGCAAGGGCCGGGTGGATGAGCAGTTCTTC. Translation: CASKGRVDEQFF.

This clonotype was recorded at least ten times. The chain recombines TRBV7-8 with TRBJ2-5; 9 bases map to TRBD1. J lost 0 bases, V lost 5 bases, and 4 bases had no gene match. This CDR3 spans 15 amino acids. From germline, CDR1 is SGHVS and CDR2 FQNEAQ. CDR3 loop: CASSLGTGYQETQYF. In DNA form, the CDR3 reads TGTGCCAGCAGCCTAGGGACAGGGTACCAAGAGACCCAGTACTTC.